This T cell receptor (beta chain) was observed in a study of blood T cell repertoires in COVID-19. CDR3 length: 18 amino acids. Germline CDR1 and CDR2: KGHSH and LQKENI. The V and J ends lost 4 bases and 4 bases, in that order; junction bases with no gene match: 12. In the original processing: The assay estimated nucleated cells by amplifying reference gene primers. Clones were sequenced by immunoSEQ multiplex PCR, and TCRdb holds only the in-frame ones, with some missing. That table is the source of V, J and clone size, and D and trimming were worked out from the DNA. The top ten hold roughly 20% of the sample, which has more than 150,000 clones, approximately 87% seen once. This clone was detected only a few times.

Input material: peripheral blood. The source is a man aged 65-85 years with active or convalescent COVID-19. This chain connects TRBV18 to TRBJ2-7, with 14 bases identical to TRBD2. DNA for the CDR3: TGTGCCAGCTCACAAAAAGGGCTCGGGACTAGCGGGAGATACGAGCAGTACTTC. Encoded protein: CASSQKGLGTSGRYEQYF.